The clone carrying this T cell receptor (beta chain) was recorded at least ten times. CDR1 is SGHRS, CDR2 YFSETQ, per germline. Trimming pared 6 bases from V and 7 bases from J, leaving 19 bases between. This CDR3 has 15 amino acids. The sample belongs to a study of neurological immune-mediated disorders. The method for making cDNA was 5'RACE, and it used 10-nucleotide random UMIs. TCRdb recomputed calls from the 5' RACE reads with MiXCR, one row per CDR3 protein. The sample contains 75,000 to 90,000 distinct CDR3 sequences, 10% of which appear only once. This receptor was identified in a man aged 35-49 years in good health. The sample taken for sequencing was PBMCs. The gene calls are TRBV5-1 and TRBJ1-4; no clear D gene. CDR3 sequence (DNA): TGCGCCAGCAATAGGGCAGGCATCGGGAGTGAAAAACTGTTTTTT. Protein product: CASNRAGIGSEKLFF.